Shown below are 24 T cell receptor beta chains from a single sample sequenced in a study of post-analysis software for immune sequencing data. Study-wide results and caveats: Patients used about 5 TRBV segments, including TRBV5-6, TRBV5-1 and TRBV20-1, more often than controls.

No antigen has been assigned to these receptors. Built from TCR beta cDNA, the libraries had unique molecular identifiers in them. TCRdb used MiXCR to reprocess the PCR reads, holding one entry per CDR3 protein. The repertoire holds 650,000 to 850,000 distinct CDR3 sequences, 53% seen once, with approximately 4.5% in the top ten. The sequenced material came from blood. The source of these receptors is a girl between 10 and 17 years old with multiple sclerosis.

V is TRBV29-1 and J is TRBJ1-2; TRBD1 is a possible D gene (6 bases). Trimming took 2 bases from V and 13 from J, leaving 14 bases between them. Germline V gives CDR1 SQVTM, CDR2 ANQGSEA. The CDR3 consists of 11 residues. The CDR3 sequence: CSVEPDSLPTF. The CDR3 nucleotides are TGCAGCGTTGAACCGGACAGCCTCCCCACCTTC.

This chain joins TRBV20-1 and TRBJ2-7, with unresolved D. Trimming took 3 bases from V and 5 from J, leaving 11 bases between them. The CDR3 loop spans 12 amino acids. In germline, CDR1 is DFQATT, CDR2 SNEGSKA (reference sequence). The CDR3 region is CSASPPRHEQYF. For the CDR3, the DNA is TGCAGTGCTAGCCCCCCACGGCACGAGCAGTACTTC.

The rearrangement links TRBV27 to TRBJ2-7; 11 nucleotides align to TRBD2. The germline CDR1 and CDR2 sequences are MNHEY and SMNVEV (reference sequence). The CDR3 consists of 16 residues. Losses at the gene ends were 1 base for V and 1 base for J; bases not matched to a gene: 3. CDR3 region: CASSLFGTSGSYEQYF. In DNA, the CDR3 is TGTGCCAGCAGTTTATTTGGGACTAGCGGTTCCTACGAGCAGTACTTC.

The chain links TRBV5-1 to TRBJ2-1; 12 positions match TRBD1. The CDR3 runs 16 residues. J gave up 9 bases and V 1 base, and 8 bases lay outside the gene matches. Germline V CDR1 and CDR2: SGHRS, YFSETQ. The CDR3 DNA sequence: TGCGCCAGCAGCTTGTATATGGGACAGGGGGCAGGTGAGCAGTTCTTC. Its protein is CASSLYMGQGAGEQFF. Together with reference TRBV5-1 and TRBJ2-1, the CDR3 gives the full variable domain: KAGVTQTPRYLIKTRGQQVTLSCSPISGHRSVSWYQQTPGQGLQFLFEYFSETQRNKGNFPGRFSGRQFSNSRSEMNVSTLELGDSALYLCASSLYMGQGAGEQFFGPGTRLTVL.

J is TRBJ1-5 and V is TRBV20-1; a possible D gene is TRBD1 (5 bases). The V gene lost 7 bases and the J gene lost 3 bases, with 19 bases spanning the gap. CDR1 is DFQATT and CDR2 is SNEGSKA in the germline V gene (reference sequence). The CDR3 has 15 residues. CDR3: CSVTQGATYNQPQHF. The CDR3 nucleotides read TGCAGTGTGACCCAAGGGGCCACGTACAATCAGCCCCAGCATTTT.

The genes are TRBV29-1 and TRBJ2-3; tentatively, D is TRBD1 (5 bases). The ends were cut back, 6 bases at V and 2 bases at J, with 12 bases in the middle. The CDR3 covers 13 residues. CDR1 is SQVTM, CDR2 ANQGSEA, per germline. CDR3 protein: CSVGRATTDTQYF. The CDR3 nucleotides are TGCAGCGTGGGCAGGGCGACCACAGATACGCAGTATTTT.

V usage is TRBV6-4 and J usage is TRBJ2-5; perhaps TRBD2 as D (6 bases). Trimming stripped 3 bases from V and 5 bases from J, with 22 bases between. This CDR3 region has 17 residues. Germline V gives CDR1 MRHNA, CDR2 SNTAGT. CDR3 loop: CASSEFPGLLGSETQYF. The CDR3, as DNA: TGTGCCAGCAGTGAGTTTCCGGGACTCCTGGGGTCGGAGACCCAGTACTTC.

V is TRBV29-1 and J is TRBJ2-1, with TRBD1 matching 10 bases. CDR3 length: 15 amino acids. Germline CDR1 and CDR2: SQVTM and ANQGSEA. The V segment lost 2 bases and the J segment 6 bases; nucleotides outside the gene matches: 7. CDR3 residues: CSVEFLGQGINEQFF. In DNA, the CDR3 is TGCAGCGTTGAATTCTTGGGACAGGGGATCAATGAGCAGTTCTTC.

The chain has TRBV12-3 or TRBV12-4 and TRBJ1-6; D is ambiguous. The CDR3 is 16 amino acids. With 8 bases removed from V and 6 bases from J, the gap between germline ends came to 20 bases. CDR3 sequence: CASLLSTGGSNSPLHF. DNA of the CDR3: TGTGCCAGCCTCCTCTCGACCGGTGGGAGTAATTCACCCCTCCACTTT.

This chain connects TRBV7-9 to TRBJ2-7, with unresolved D. CDR1 SEHNR and CDR2 FQNEAQ come from the germline V gene (reference sequence). Trimming shortened V by 6 bases and J by 0 bases, and 9 bases separated the two germline ends. The CDR3 consists of 13 residues. The CDR3 reads CASSPTASYEQYF. The DNA for the CDR3 is TGTGCCAGCAGTCCTACAGCCTCCTACGAGCAGTACTTC.

For this clonotype: The junction differs from germline at one of its ends, possibly a read error. The chain uses TRBV6-6 and TRBJ1-2, with D hard to call. This CDR3 comprises 12 residues. Germline-derived CDR1 and CDR2 are MNHNY and SVGAGI (reference sequence). CDR3 region: CASSSGNDGCTF. The CDR3 region has the DNA TGTGCCAGCAGTTCGGGTAACGATGGCTGCACCTTC.

V gene TRBV6-5 combines with J gene TRBJ1-2; D possibly corresponds to TRBD1 (6 bases). The V gene's germline CDR1 is MNHEY and CDR2 SVGAGI. Trimming took off 0 bases at V and 4 bases at J, with 9 bases between the two ends. The CDR3 consists of 14 residues. CDR3 sequence (DNA): TGTGCCAGCAGTTACTCGACAGGCGTCTATGGCTACACCTTC. Translation gives CASSYSTGVYGYTF.

The V and J genes are TRBV12-3 or TRBV12-4 and TRBJ2-5; TRBD1 is a possible D gene (6 bases). Between the trimmed V and J ends, which lost 7 bases and 2 bases, there was a span of 11 bases. The CDR3 contains 13 residues. The CDR3, as DNA: TGTGCCAGCATCCTGAGGGGGCAAGAGACCCAGTACTTC. It codes for CASILRGQETQYF.

This clonotype was counted a few times. The gene calls are TRBV7-6 and TRBJ2-1; unclear D gene. Trimming pared 0 bases from V and 0 bases from J, leaving 12 bases between. The CDR3 runs to 17 residues. Germline CDR1 is SGHVS and CDR2 is FNYEAQ. The CDR3 DNA is TGTGCCAGCAGCTTAGCTTCTGTTGTGAACTCCTACAATGAGCAGTTCTTC. This sequence encodes CASSLASVVNSYNEQFF.

The chain recombines TRBV12-3 or TRBV12-4 with TRBJ1-2; D is unclear. Trimming left V 1 base short and J 4 bases short, with 7 bases between. The CDR3 is 13 residues long. The CDR3 loop reads CASSLDGTYGYTF. The CDR3 coding sequence is TGTGCCAGCAGTTTAGACGGTACCTATGGCTACACCTTC.

J is TRBJ2-7 and V is TRBV29-1; 7 bases agree with TRBD1. CDR3 length equals 12 residues. Losses at the gene ends were 5 bases for V and 6 bases for J; bases not matched to a gene: 7. Germline CDR1 SQVTM, CDR2 ANQGSEA. The CDR3 DNA follows: TGCAGCGTTACCCGGGACAGCGCCGAGCAGTACTTC. This sequence encodes CSVTRDSAEQYF.

The table lists this clonotype with a count of one. The genes are TRBV11-2 and TRBJ1-2, with a possible D match to TRBD1 (6 bases). The CDR3 spans 16 residues. With 3 bases removed from V and 8 bases from J, the gap between germline ends came to 22 bases. CDR1 SGHAT and CDR2 FQNNGV come from the germline V gene. In nucleotides, the CDR3 is TGTGCCAGCAGCTTCCGTCGGATGGGGGGCAGGGAAGGCTACACCTTC. This gives the protein CASSFRRMGGREGYTF.

This clonotype was counted a few times. The rearrangement links TRBV28 to TRBJ2-5; 12 bases agree with TRBD2. The CDR3 covers 16 residues. CDR1 is MDHEN, CDR2 SYDVKM, per germline. V was pared by 4 bases and J by 4 bases, with 7 bases of the junction left unmatched. This CDR3 reads CASSSPLAGGGETQYF. DNA for the CDR3: TGTGCCAGCAGTTCCCCCCTAGCGGGAGGGGGAGAGACCCAGTACTTC.

This clonotype was counted a few times. The CDR3 loop is CATSRAPPGQGASDTQYF. Written as DNA, the CDR3 is TGTGCCACCAGCAGGGCTCCGCCGGGACAGGGGGCTTCGGATACGCAGTATTTT. V and J are TRBV15 and TRBJ2-3, with 12 positions matching TRBD1. With 3 bases clipped from V and 6 bases from J, the junction kept 13 bases outside the gene matches. The CDR3 runs to 18 residues. Germline lookup yields CDR1 LNHNV and CDR2 YYDKDF (reference sequence).

This clonotype occurred many times. This chain connects TRBV20-1 to TRBJ2-7; D may be TRBD2 (5 bases). The germline V gene encodes CDR1 DFQATT and CDR2 SNEGSKA (reference sequence). The CDR3 covers 11 residues. Trimming took 1 base from V and 7 from J, leaving 8 bases between them. CDR3 bases: TGCAGTGCTAGAGGGTCGGGGGAGCAGTACTTC. Translated: CSARGSGEQYF.

This clonotype was seen more than once but under ten times. V gene TRBV5-1 combines with J gene TRBJ2-5, with D maybe TRBD2 (6 bases). Germline lookup yields CDR1 SGHRS and CDR2 YFSETQ. The CDR3 totals 15 residues. V lost 0 bases and J lost 4, with 13 bases in between. CDR3 amino acids: CASSLGRGSIETQYF. For the CDR3, the DNA is TGCGCCAGCAGCTTGGGACGGGGGAGCATAGAGACCCAGTACTTC.

This chain joins TRBV7-2 and TRBJ1-4, with D perhaps TRBD1 (6 bases). There are 15 residues in the CDR3. The ends were cut back, 5 bases at V and 7 bases at J, with 17 bases in the middle. Germline V lookup: CDR1 SGHTA, CDR2 FQGNSA. CDR3 coding DNA: TGTGCCAGCAGCGCTAACAGGGTACAAGGTGAAAAACTGTTTTTT. Translated: CASSANRVQGEKLFF.

V gene TRBV7-3 combines with J gene TRBJ2-5, with TRBD2 identical over 11 bases. V shed 4 bases, J shed 4 bases, and the junction held 5 bases outside the gene matches. The length of the CDR3 is 15 residues. The germline V gene encodes CDR1 SGHTA and CDR2 FQGTGA. The DNA of the CDR3 is TGTGCCAGCAGCTCCCCAACTAGCGGGAGAGAGACCCAGTACTTC. This gives the protein CASSSPTSGRETQYF.

The J gene is TRBJ2-3, the V gene TRBV10-3, with 8 bases aligning to TRBD2. The CDR3 covers 16 residues. The germline CDR1 and CDR2 sequences are ENHRY and SYGVKD. Trimming removed 7 bases from V and 0 bases from J; junction bases left unmatched: 9. CDR3 residues: CAITLTSEASTDTQYF. The CDR3 DNA sequence: TGTGCCATCACCCTGACTAGCGAGGCTAGCACAGATACGCAGTATTTT.